This entry lists 21 T cell receptor beta chains sequenced from one sample in a study of regulatory and conventional T cells in RAG deficiency. Conventional CD4+ T cells were sorted from blood as CD25-low CD127-high cells. The method was immunoSEQ multiplex PCR; TCRdb's version includes in-frame clones alone and lacks a portion of them. Of just over 30,000 clones in the sample, 90% to 97% are singletons; the top ten hold under 0.45%. These data were also reused for a study on regulatory T cells. That investigation notes: The primer mix had 52 TRBV and 13 TRBJ primers.

Material: CD25- CD4+ T cells sorted from blood. These receptors were obtained from a human donor in good health.

The V and J genes are TRBV7-3 and TRBJ2-2, with D hard to call. Germline CDR1 reads SGHTA; CDR2 reads FQGTGA. V dropped 3 bases and J dropped 4 bases, with 12 bases sitting between them. The CDR3 totals 15 residues. The CDR3 DNA sequence: TGTGCCAGCAGCTTTGGCCTTCCGGGCACCGGGGAGCTGTTTTTT. Encoded protein: CASSFGLPGTGELFF.

This chain joins TRBV6-1 and TRBJ2-3; 9 bases match TRBD2. The CDR3 sequence is 14 residues long. V was clipped by 6 bases and J by 12 bases; unmatched bases: 13. CDR1 MNHNS and CDR2 SASEGT come from the germline V gene. CDR3: CASRTGTSSPPQYF. The CDR3 DNA sequence: TGTGCCAGCAGAACCGGGACTAGCTCTCCACCACAGTATTTT.

The chain recombines TRBV7-6 with TRBJ2-3, with 11 bases identical to TRBD2. This CDR3 comprises 16 residues. Germline loops: CDR1 SGHVS, CDR2 FNYEAQ. Trimming cost V 5 bases and J 0 bases; bases outside gene matches: 4. This chain's CDR3 is CASSPPSGGSTDTQYF. The CDR3, as DNA: TGTGCCAGCAGCCCCCCTAGCGGGGGGAGCACAGATACGCAGTATTTT.

The chain recombines TRBV6-5 with TRBJ2-3, with D maybe TRBD2 (6 bases). Germline CDR1 reads MNHEY; CDR2 reads SVGAGI. V lost 7 bases to trimming and J lost 5 bases, with 13 bases between them. This CDR3 contains 13 residues. DNA for the CDR3: TGTGCCAGCAAGAGTCCCGGGGGAGATACGCAGTATTTT. Translating it yields CASKSPGGDTQYF.

This rearrangement joins TRBV6-1 to TRBJ1-2, with TRBD1 identical over 7 bases. V was clipped by 8 bases and J by 10 bases; unmatched bases: 10. The CDR3 loop spans 12 amino acids. Germline loops: CDR1 MNHNS, CDR2 SASEGT. The CDR3 here is CASYRQGLSYTF. CDR3 sequence (DNA): TGTGCCAGCTATCGACAGGGATTATCCTACACCTTC.

The chain links TRBV9 to TRBJ2-2; D is perhaps TRBD1 (8 bases). This CDR3 contains 14 residues. The ends were cut back, 10 bases at V and 1 base at J, with 14 bases in the middle. Germline V gene data show CDR1 as SGDLS and CDR2 as YYNGEE. The CDR3, as DNA: TGTGCCTCCGGGGGGACAGGGAACACCGGGGAGCTGTTTTTT. Translating gives CASGGTGNTGELFF.

The chain uses TRBV7-9 and TRBJ2-1, with TRBD2 identical over 12 bases. From germline, CDR1 is SEHNR and CDR2 FQNEAQ (reference sequence). The J segment lost 0 bases and the V segment lost 5 bases, leaving 11 bases of the junction unmatched. CDR3 size: 19 residues. The CDR3 DNA reads as TGTGCCAGCAGCGACATGGGACTAGCGGGCATTAGCTCCTACAATGAGCAGTTCTTC. It translates to CASSDMGLAGISSYNEQFF.

This chain links TRBV10-3 with TRBJ1-4, with D tentatively TRBD1 (5 bases). The length of the CDR3 is 15 residues. Germline V gene data show CDR1 as ENHRY and CDR2 as SYGVKD. V lost 0 bases to trimming and J lost 6 bases, with 11 bases between them. DNA for the CDR3: TGTGCCATCAGTGAGTCATCCAGGGTAGATGAAAAACTGTTTTTT. Translating it yields CAISESSRVDEKLFF.

The genes are TRBV4-2 and TRBJ2-3, with a possible D match to TRBD1 (5 bases). CDR1 and CDR2 (germline): LGHNA, YNFKEQ. Trimming cost V 4 bases and J 3 bases, with 14 bases left between them. The CDR3 loop spans 15 amino acids. CDR3 loop: CASSRQHRGTDTQYF. CDR3 DNA: TGTGCCAGCAGCCGCCAGCATAGGGGAACAGATACGCAGTATTTT.

The rearrangement links TRBV6-1 to TRBJ2-7; 7 bases are a match to TRBD2. V dropped 2 bases and J dropped 2; count of bases not matched to a gene: 6. Germline assignment: CDR1 MNHNS and CDR2 SASEGT. CDR3 length: 15 residues. CDR3 protein: CASSEWGRGAYEQYF. The DNA of the CDR3 is TGTGCCAGCAGTGAATGGGGCCGGGGGGCCTACGAGCAGTACTTC.

The chain uses TRBV5-1 and TRBJ2-3, with TRBD2 matching over 9 bases. V shed 1 base, J shed 1 base, and the junction held 1 base outside the gene matches. CDR1 and CDR2 from the germline V gene are SGHRS and YFSETQ. This CDR3 is built from 15 residues. CDR3 in DNA: TGCGCCAGCAGCTTGCCTAGCGGGGGCACAGATACGCAGTATTTT. As protein: CASSLPSGGTDTQYF.

The chain uses TRBV7-9 and TRBJ2-6; 7 positions match TRBD1. The CDR3 is made up of 17 amino acids. Trimming removed 8 bases from V and 0 bases from J; junction bases left unmatched: 10. Looked up from germline, CDR1 is SEHNR and CDR2 is FQNEAQ (reference sequence). Written as DNA, the CDR3 is TGTGCCAGCTCCCTAACAGGGGTGGGCTCTGGGGCCAACGTCCTGACTTTC. Translated: CASSLTGVGSGANVLTF.

The J gene is TRBJ2-5, the V gene TRBV19; 10 positions agree with TRBD2. The CDR3 consists of 16 residues. The V segment lost 5 bases and the J segment 1 base; nucleotides outside the gene matches: 7. Germline CDR1 and CDR2: LNHDA and SQIVND (reference sequence). The CDR3 protein is CASSDLAGDPQETQYF. CDR3 coding DNA: TGTGCCAGTAGTGACCTAGCGGGGGACCCCCAAGAGACCCAGTACTTC.

The rearrangement uses TRBV14 and TRBJ2-2, with D possibly matching TRBD1 (6 bases). V shed 6 bases and J shed 1 base, with 18 bases lying between them. Germline CDR1 SGHDN, CDR2 FVKESK. The CDR3 loop spans 17 amino acids. The CDR3 nucleotides read TGTGCCAGCAGTTACCAATTTAGAGGGGGGAACACCGGGGAGCTGTTTTTT. Protein sequence: CASSYQFRGGNTGELFF.

The rearrangement joins TRBV18 to TRBJ1-1, with D unresolved. Trimming shortened V by 5 bases and J by 3 bases, and 7 bases separated the two germline ends. The CDR3 is made up of 12 amino acids. Germline CDR1 is KGHSH and CDR2 is LQKENI. The CDR3 region has the DNA TGTGCCAGCTCAACAGCGGACACTGAAGCTTTCTTT. This gives the protein CASSTADTEAFF.

The chain combines TRBV7-2 with TRBJ2-4, with TRBD2 matching over 14 bases. In germline, CDR1 is SGHTA, CDR2 FQGNSA. The CDR3 length is 15 residues. The junction had 2 bases not matched to a gene; V was cut back by 5 bases and J by 5 bases. CDR3 coding DNA: TGTGCCAGCAGCCAGACTAGCGGGGGGGAAAACATTCAGTACTTC. Translation gives CASSQTSGGENIQYF.

The gene calls are TRBV5-6 and TRBJ2-7; 10 bases align to TRBD2. Germline loops: CDR1 SGHDT, CDR2 YYEEEE. V was clipped by 4 bases and J by 3 bases; unmatched bases: 10. The CDR3 loop spans 16 amino acids. The CDR3 spells CASSPPSSGGDYEQYF. DNA for the CDR3: TGTGCCAGCAGCCCCCCATCTAGCGGGGGAGACTACGAGCAGTACTTC.

This chain connects TRBV6-1 to TRBJ2-7, with D maybe TRBD1 (5 bases). V dropped 4 bases and J dropped 2 bases, with 18 bases sitting between them. The CDR3 extends over 16 amino acids. Germline V CDR1 and CDR2: MNHNS, SASEGT. As DNA, the CDR3 is TGTGCCAGCAGTGCTAGAACAGGCCAGACCACCTACGAGCAGTACTTC. Its translation: CASSARTGQTTYEQYF.

The chain is built from TRBV14 and TRBJ2-5, with D perhaps TRBD2 (5 bases). CDR1 is SGHDN, CDR2 FVKESK, per germline. Trimming removed 2 bases from V and 7 bases from J, with 14 bases in between. This CDR3 spans 14 amino acids. The CDR3 coding sequence is TGTGCCAGCAGCCAATACGAGGGTGGAGGGACCCAGTACTTC. This gives the protein CASSQYEGGGTQYF. The whole variable domain, filled in from reference TRBV14 and TRBJ2-5, reads EAGVTQFPSHSVIEKGQTVTLRCDPISGHDNLYWYRRVMGKEIKFLLHFVKESKQDESGMPNNRFLAERTGGTYSTLKVQPAELEDSGVYFCASSQYEGGGTQYFGPGTRLLVL.

Points on this clone: One junction end does not reproduce the germline sequence, and a read error may be involved. The chain recombines TRBV6-5 with TRBJ2-4; weak D call: TRBD2 (6 bases). Germline V gene data show CDR1 as MNHEY and CDR2 as SVGAGI. The CDR3 totals 15 residues. CDR3 nucleotides: TGTGCCAGCAGTTACTCTCCTAGCGCCATAAACATTCAGTACTTC. Translation gives CASSYSPSAINIQYF.

The rearrangement uses TRBV2 and TRBJ2-1; D not resolved. CDR3 length: 14 residues. Germline V CDR1 and CDR2: SNHLY, FYNNEI. V was cut by 5 bases and J by 3 bases, with 11 bases left in between. The CDR3 DNA reads TGTGCCAGCAGTCCGGCGGAAAACTACAATGAGCAGTTCTTC. This encodes CASSPAENYNEQFF.